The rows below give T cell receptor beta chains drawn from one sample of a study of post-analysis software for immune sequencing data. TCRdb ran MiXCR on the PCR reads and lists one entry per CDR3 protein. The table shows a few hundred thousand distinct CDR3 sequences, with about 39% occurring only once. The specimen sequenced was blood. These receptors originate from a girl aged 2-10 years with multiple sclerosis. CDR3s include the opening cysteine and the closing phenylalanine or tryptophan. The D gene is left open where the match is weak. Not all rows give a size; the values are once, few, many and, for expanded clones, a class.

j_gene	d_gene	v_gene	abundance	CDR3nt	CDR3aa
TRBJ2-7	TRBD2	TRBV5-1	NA	TGCGCCAGCAGCTTGATAGTCGTTAGCGGGAATACCTACGAGCAGTACTTC	CASSLIVVSGNTYEQYF
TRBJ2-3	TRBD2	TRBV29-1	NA	TGCAGCGCCAGACTAGCGGGAGAGGCAGGTACGCAGTATTTT	CSARLAGEAGTQYF
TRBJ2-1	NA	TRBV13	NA	TGTGCCACCACCCTGGGGGGAGCCTACAATGAGCAGTTCTTC	CATTLGGAYNEQFF
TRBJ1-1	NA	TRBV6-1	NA	TGTGCCAGCAGTGAACATGTGTATACTGAAGCTTTCTTT	CASSEHVYTEAFF
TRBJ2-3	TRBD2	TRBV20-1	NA	TGCAGTGCTAGGGTTAGCGGGAGAACAGATACGCAGTATTTT	CSARVSGRTDTQYF
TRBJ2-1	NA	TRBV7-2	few	TGTGCCAGCAGCCCACTGAGGACTATTGAGCAGTTCTTC	CASSPLRTIEQFF
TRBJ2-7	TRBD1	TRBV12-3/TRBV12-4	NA	TGTGCCAGCAGTTTAGGGGACAGGTCGAGCTCCTACGAGCAGTACTTC	CASSLGDRSSSYEQYF
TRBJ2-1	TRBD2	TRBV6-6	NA	TGTGCCAGCACCCTAGGCGGGGGCAATGAGCAGTTCTTC	CASTLGGGNEQFF
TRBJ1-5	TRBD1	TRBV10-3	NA	TGTGCCATCAGTGAACGGCAGGGGGTTCAGCCCCAGCATTTT	CAISERQGVQPQHF
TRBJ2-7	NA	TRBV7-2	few	TGTGCCAGCAGTCCATATCGCCCCTACGAGCAGTACTTC	CASSPYRPYEQYF
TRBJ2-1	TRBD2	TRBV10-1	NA	TGCGCCAGCAGTGAGGCTAGCGGGGGCCCTAATGAGCAGTTCTTC	CASSEASGGPNEQFF
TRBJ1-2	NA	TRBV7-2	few	TGTGCCAGCAGCCCCGGAGGGGATAACTATGGCTACACCTTC	CASSPGGDNYGYTF
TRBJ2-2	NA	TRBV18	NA	TGTGCCAGCTCAGGCACCCAGGATACCGGGGAGCTGTTTTTT	CASSGTQDTGELFF
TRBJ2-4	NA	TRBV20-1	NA	TGCAGTGCTAGTAGGTTCACCCAAAAAAACATTCAGTACTTC	CSASRFTQKNIQYF
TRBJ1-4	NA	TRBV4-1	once	TGCGCCAGCAGCCAAGAGAGGGGAAGTGGCGAAAAACTGTTTTTT	CASSQERGSGEKLFF
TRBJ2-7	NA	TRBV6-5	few	TGTGCCAGCACCTCCGGGAACTCGAGGGGTTACGAGCAGTACTTC	CASTSGNSRGYEQYF
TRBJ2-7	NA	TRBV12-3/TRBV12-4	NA	TGTGCCAGCAGTCCTCAGACTTACGAGCAGTACTTC	CASSPQTYEQYF
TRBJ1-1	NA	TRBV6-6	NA	TGTGCCAGCCAATTGCGGGGAACTGAAGCTTTCTTT	CASQLRGTEAFF
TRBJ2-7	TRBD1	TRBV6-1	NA	TGTGCCAGCAGCCCCCATCTCGGGGGGACAGGGGGCCGCTACGAGCAGTACTTC	CASSPHLGGTGGRYEQYF
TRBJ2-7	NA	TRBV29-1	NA	TGCAGCGTAACAACAGGGATTCACGAGCAGTACTTC	CSVTTGIHEQYF
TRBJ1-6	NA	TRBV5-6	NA	TGTGCCAGCAGCTCCGGGCCCTATAATTCACCCCTCCACTTT	CASSSGPYNSPLHF
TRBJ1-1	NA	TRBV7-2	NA	TGTGCCAGCAGCTTAGAGGCGAGGGGAGAAGCTTTCTTT	CASSLEARGEAFF
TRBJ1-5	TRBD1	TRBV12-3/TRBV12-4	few	TGTGCCAGCAGTGGACAGGTATCTCAGCCCCAGCATTTT	CASSGQVSQPQHF
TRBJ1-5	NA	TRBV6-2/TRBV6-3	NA	TGTGCCAGCAGTTACTCAACAACAGGGAACCATTACAATCAGCCCCAGCATTTT	CASSYSTTGNHYNQPQHF
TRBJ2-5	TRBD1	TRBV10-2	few	TGCGCCAGCAGTCGACAGGGTCGAGAGACCCAGTACTTC	CASSRQGRETQYF
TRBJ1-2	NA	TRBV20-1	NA	TGCAGTGCAGCCGACAGTTATGGCTACACCTTC	CSAADSYGYTF
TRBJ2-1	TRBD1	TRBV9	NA	TGTGCCAGCAGCGCGCCCCCAGGGGGCAATGAGCAGTTCTTC	CASSAPPGGNEQFF
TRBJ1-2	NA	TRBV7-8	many	TGTGCCAGCAGCTTAGGTTGGAGGCCGTCTGCGGACTATGGCTACACCTTC	CASSLGWRPSADYGYTF
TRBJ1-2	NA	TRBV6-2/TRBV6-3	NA	TGTGCCAGCACCATTCGGGGGGACGCTGCCGACCTCTATGGCTACACCTTC	CASTIRGDAADLYGYTF
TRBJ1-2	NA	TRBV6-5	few	TGTGCCAGCAGTTACTTCTATGGTTCCAAGGCGGCTAACTATGGCTACACCTTC	CASSYFYGSKAANYGYTF
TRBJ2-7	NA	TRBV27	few	TGTGCCAGCAGTTTAACCGCGGGGATCTCCTACGAGCAGTACTTC	CASSLTAGISYEQYF
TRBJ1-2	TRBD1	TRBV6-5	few	TGTGCCAGCAAATCGTCGGGACAGGGGGTTTTCTATGGCTACACCTTC	CASKSSGQGVFYGYTF
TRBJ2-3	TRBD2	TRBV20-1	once	TGCAGTTCGAGCGGGGGGTTCACAGATACGCAGTATTTT	CSSSGGFTDTQYF
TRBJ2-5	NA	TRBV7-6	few	TGTGCCAGCAGCTTCCAGGGAACCCAAGAGACCCAGTACTTC	CASSFQGTQETQYF
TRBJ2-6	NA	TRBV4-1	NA	TGCGCCAGCAGCCAAGAGGGTTCTGGGGCCAACGTCCTGACTTTC	CASSQEGSGANVLTF
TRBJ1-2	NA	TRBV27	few	TGTGCCAGCAGTCCCCCCGGGGGCTCTGGCTACACCTTC	CASSPPGGSGYTF
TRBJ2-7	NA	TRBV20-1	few	TGCAGTGCTAGGGAATCTAATACCTACGAGCAGTACTTC	CSARESNTYEQYF
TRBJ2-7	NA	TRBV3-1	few	TGTGCCAGCAGCCAGGAACCCTACGAGCAGTACTTC	CASSQEPYEQYF
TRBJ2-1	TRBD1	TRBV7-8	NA	TGTGCCAGCAGCTATAAAAGACAGGGCGCATACAATGAGCAGTTCTTC	CASSYKRQGAYNEQFF
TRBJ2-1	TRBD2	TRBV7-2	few	TGTGCCAGCAGCTTACAAGCGGGAGGTGGGAATGAGCAGTTCTTC	CASSLQAGGGNEQFF
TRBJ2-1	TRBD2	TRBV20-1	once	TGCAGTGCCTTGACACGGGGAGGGTCCTACAATGAGCAGTTCTTC	CSALTRGGSYNEQFF
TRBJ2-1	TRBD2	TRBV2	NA	TGTGCCAGCAGTGAAGGGGAGGGAGTGGGGCCAATGAAGCAGTTCTTC	CASSEGEGVGPMKQFF
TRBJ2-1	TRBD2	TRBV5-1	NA	TGCGCCAGCAGCTTGGGGACTAGCGGGGGAGCCTCTTTATTTGATGAGCAGTTCTTC	CASSLGTSGGASLFDEQFF
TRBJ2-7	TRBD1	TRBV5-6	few	TGTGCCAGCAGCTTGGCCGGACAGGTGAGCTCCTACGAGCAGTACTTC	CASSLAGQVSSYEQYF
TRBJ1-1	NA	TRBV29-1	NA	TGCAGCGTTGAAGGGGTGGAAGGGGCTCCCCAAGCTTTCTTT	CSVEGVEGAPQAFF
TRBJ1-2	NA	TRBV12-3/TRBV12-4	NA	TGTGCCAGCAGTTTACATGCCGAGATCTATGGCTACACCTTC	CASSLHAEIYGYTF
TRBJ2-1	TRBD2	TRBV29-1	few	TGCAGCGTTCTCTCCCCCACAGGAGCGGGGACTAGCGGAAATGAGCAGTTCTTC	CSVLSPTGAGTSGNEQFF
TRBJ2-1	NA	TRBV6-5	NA	TGTGCCAGCAGCGAAACAGGTCTGGGCGACAATGAGCAGTTCTTC	CASSETGLGDNEQFF
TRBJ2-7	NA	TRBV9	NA	TGTGCCAGCAGCACCGGCGGGACAAGATCCTACGAGCAGTACTTC	CASSTGGTRSYEQYF
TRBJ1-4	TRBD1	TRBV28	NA	TGTGCCAGCAGTTTAACCCGGACAGGGCGTAATGAAAAACTGTTTTTT	CASSLTRTGRNEKLFF
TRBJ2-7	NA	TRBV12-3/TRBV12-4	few	TGTGCCAGCAGTAGGTTCTTCCACGAGCAGTACTTC	CASSRFFHEQYF
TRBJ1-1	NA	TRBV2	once	TGTGCCAGCAGTGTTGGACCGGCGGGGGGCAAGCAAGCTTTCTTT	CASSVGPAGGKQAFF
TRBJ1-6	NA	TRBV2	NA	TGTGCCAGCAGTGAATTCGGGTGGAGCCTCTATAATTCACCCCTCCACTTT	CASSEFGWSLYNSPLHF
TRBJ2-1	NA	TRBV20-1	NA	TGCGGTATAACAGGGCTTAATGAGCAGTTCTTC	CGITGLNEQFF
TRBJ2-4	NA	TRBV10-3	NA	TGTGCCATCAGTTCAGTGGATCGTAGGGCCAAAAACATTCAGTACTTC	CAISSVDRRAKNIQYF
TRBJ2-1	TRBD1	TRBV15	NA	TGTGCCACCAGCAGTTTAGGGACAGGGTACAATGAGCAGTTCTTC	CATSSLGTGYNEQFF
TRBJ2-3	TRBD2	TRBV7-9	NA	TGTGCCAGCAGCTTCGGACTAGCGGGAGACACAGATACGCAGTATTTT	CASSFGLAGDTDTQYF
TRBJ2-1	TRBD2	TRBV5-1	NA	TGCGCCAGCAGCTCCCTAGCGGTACCTAATGAGCAGTTCTTC	CASSSLAVPNEQFF
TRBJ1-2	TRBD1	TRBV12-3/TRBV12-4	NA	TGTGCCAGCAGTGACAGGGATCTTAACTATGGCTACACCTTC	CASSDRDLNYGYTF